What follows are 10 T cell receptor beta chains derived from one specimen sequenced in a study of TIL therapy for anti-PD-1-resistant metastatic lung cancer. Time point indicated: pre-treatment sample, taken before nivolumab and TIL therapy. Most excised metastases sampled were pleural nodules or supraclavicular lymph nodes. The immunoSEQ assay was v3. Sequenced by immunoSEQ multiplex PCR; TCRdb stores in-frame clones only, minus some. This repertoire shows tens of thousands of clones, 55% to 75% found once; its top ten account for around 5.4%. This specimen consisted of tumor tissue, obtained at baseline. All receptors come from a person aged 25-85 years with non-small cell lung cancer.

V usage is TRBV10-2 and J usage is TRBJ1-4, with D possibly TRBD1 on 6 matching bases. Per the germline V gene, CDR1 is WSHSY and CDR2 is SAAADI. V was cut by 11 bases and J by 3 bases, with 19 bases left in between. The CDR3 spans 15 residues. CDR3 bases: TGCGCCGCAGCAGCCGGAGGGGGGTCTAATGAAAAACTGTTTTTT. Translation gives CAAAAGGGSNEKLFF.

V gene TRBV2 combines with J gene TRBJ1-1; D is possibly TRBD1 (6 bases). Germline V gene data show CDR1 as SNHLY and CDR2 as FYNNEI. The germline V and J ends were trimmed by 11 bases and 1 base, with 14 bases remaining between them. CDR3 length equals 13 residues. The CDR3 DNA reads TGTGCCGCACACAGGGCCTCGAACACTGAAGCTTTCTTT. The encoded protein is CAAHRASNTEAFF.

This chain links TRBV5-1 with TRBJ2-3; D is perhaps TRBD1 or TRBD2 (5 bases each). CDR3 length: 17 amino acids. With 3 bases removed from V and 5 bases from J, the gap between germline ends came to 22 bases. Germline CDR1 is SGHRS and CDR2 is YFSETQ. The CDR3 here is CASSSSPGPLVGDTQYF. Written as DNA, the CDR3 is TGCGCCAGCAGCTCGTCCCCGGGACCCCTCGTTGGAGATACGCAGTATTTT.

V is TRBV28 and J is TRBJ1-5; weak D call: TRBD1 (5 bases). From germline, CDR1 is MDHEN and CDR2 SYDVKM. The CDR3 length is 14 residues. V gave up 6 bases and J gave up 2 bases, with 11 bases separating them. The CDR3 nucleotides read TGTGCCAGCAGGGATCCGGGGGGCAATCAGCCCCAGCATTTT. Amino acids: CASRDPGGNQPQHF.

This clone was seen a handful of times. The rearrangement joins TRBV7-9 to TRBJ2-7; 11 bases are a match to TRBD2. The trim removed 5 bases at V and 3 bases at J, leaving 9 bases unmatched. Germline V CDR1 and CDR2: SEHNR, FQNEAQ (reference sequence). This CDR3 is built from 16 residues. The CDR3 loop is CASSVHSGGAYYEQYF. The CDR3 coding sequence is TGTGCCAGCAGCGTACATAGCGGGGGGGCCTACTACGAGCAGTACTTC.

This chain connects TRBV7-9 to TRBJ1-1, with a possible D match to TRBD1 (5 bases). Germline lookup yields CDR1 SEHNR and CDR2 FQNEAQ (reference sequence). Deletions cut 7 bases from V and 8 bases from J, with 17 bases between. This CDR3 contains 13 residues. DNA for the CDR3: TGTGCCAGCACCGGGGGAGGGGATAAGGAAGCTTTCTTT. It translates to CASTGGGDKEAFF.

The chain couples TRBV14 to TRBJ2-7, with 8 bases matching TRBD2. Germline values: CDR1 SGHDN, CDR2 FVKESK. J lost 4 bases, V lost 9 bases, and 11 bases had no gene match. The CDR3 runs to 14 residues. This CDR3 is CASRPAGLEYEQYF. The DNA of the CDR3 is TGTGCCAGTCGCCCTGCGGGACTAGAATACGAGCAGTACTTC.

This clone came up a few times. The chain employs TRBV2 and TRBJ1-5; TRBD1 agrees at 7 bases. The germline V gene encodes CDR1 SNHLY and CDR2 FYNNEI. V was clipped by 7 bases and J by 6 bases; unmatched bases: 6. The CDR3 spans 13 residues. CDR3 bases: TGTGCCAGCAAGTACAGGGGAGGTCAGCCCCAGCATTTT. It translates to CASKYRGGQPQHF. The full variable domain, rest sourced from reference TRBV2 and TRBJ1-5, is EPEVTQTPSHQVTQMGQEVILRCVPISNHLYFYWYRQILGQKVEFLVSFYNNEISEKSEIFDDQFSVERPDGSNFTLKIRSTKLEDSAMYFCASKYRGGQPQHFGDGTRLSIL.

The V call is TRBV19, the J call TRBJ1-2, with TRBD1 matching 10 bases. The CDR3 covers 14 residues. Trimming took 7 bases from V and 5 from J; bases not matched to a gene: 7. The germline gives CDR1 LNHDA, CDR2 SQIVND (reference sequence). The CDR3 is CASTRRTGGYGYTF. The CDR3 DNA follows: TGTGCCAGTACACGGCGGACAGGGGGGTATGGCTACACCTTC.

The rearrangement uses TRBV5-4 and TRBJ2-3; 9 bases line up with TRBD2. Trimming removed 5 bases from V and 2 bases from J; junction bases left unmatched: 6. In germline, CDR1 is SGHNT, CDR2 YYREEE (reference sequence). The CDR3 is 15 residues long. The CDR3 loop is CASRPLAGPTDTQYF. The CDR3 nucleotides are TGTGCCAGCAGGCCGCTAGCGGGGCCCACAGATACGCAGTATTTT.